The rows below give T cell receptor beta chains drawn from one sample of a study of CD8 T cells in ankylosing spondylitis. TCRdb used MiXCR to reprocess the 5' RACE reads, holding one entry per CDR3 protein. The sample has 50,000 to 60,000 distinct CDR3 sequences; 7.4% are singletons. The sequencing input was blood, either unsorted or a sorted T cell fraction (not recorded which). The receptors were gathered from a female donor with ankylosing spondylitis or in good health (not recorded which). Each CDR3 is given with its conserved first and last residue. A D gene is named only where the DNA matches it firmly. Clone sizes are given selectively: once, few, many, or a class where the clone is expanded.

cdr3_aa: CSARPRASGYNEQFF
cdr3_nt: TGCAGTGCTAGACCCCGGGCTAGCGGGTACAATGAGCAGTTCTTC
clone_size: many
v_call: TRBV20-1
d_call: TRBD2
j_call: TRBJ2-1

cdr3_aa: CASSATGVGGELFF
cdr3_nt: TGTGCCAGCAGCGCCACAGGGGTGGGCGGGGAGCTGTTTTTT
clone_size: many
v_call: TRBV5-4
d_call: TRBD1
j_call: TRBJ2-2

cdr3_aa: CASSPSTYGTGVKGYGYTF
cdr3_nt: TGTGCCAGCAGCCCGAGTACTTACGGGACCGGGGTAAAAGGCTATGGCTACACCTTC
clone_size: many
v_call: TRBV11-1
d_call: .
j_call: TRBJ1-2

cdr3_aa: CASSEGQGLAEQFF
cdr3_nt: TGTGCCAGCAGTGAAGGACAGGGCTTGGCTGAGCAGTTCTTC
clone_size: few
v_call: TRBV25-1
d_call: TRBD1
j_call: TRBJ2-1

cdr3_aa: CASRGSGLGELFF
cdr3_nt: TGTGCCAGCCGGGGGTCAGGTCTCGGGGAGCTGTTTTTT
clone_size: .
v_call: TRBV6-2/TRBV6-3
d_call: .
j_call: TRBJ2-2

cdr3_aa: CSASGGQFGYTF
cdr3_nt: TGCAGTGCTAGTGGGGGGCAGTTTGGCTACACCTTC
clone_size: many
v_call: TRBV20-1
d_call: .
j_call: TRBJ1-2

cdr3_aa: CASTITGSGNTIYF
cdr3_nt: TGTGCCAGCACCATCACAGGGTCTGGAAACACCATATATTTT
clone_size: .
v_call: TRBV7-2
d_call: .
j_call: TRBJ1-3

cdr3_aa: CSAHSRGSSYEQYF
cdr3_nt: TGCAGTGCTCACTCCCGGGGGAGCTCCTACGAGCAGTACTTC
clone_size: many
v_call: TRBV20-1
d_call: .
j_call: TRBJ2-7

cdr3_aa: CASSPGHGKSEAFF
cdr3_nt: TGCGCCAGCAGTCCCGGACACGGAAAGAGTGAAGCTTTCTTT
clone_size: .
v_call: TRBV10-1
d_call: .
j_call: TRBJ1-1

cdr3_aa: CSVVGGKGNEQFF
cdr3_nt: TGCAGCGTTGTGGGGGGGAAGGGAAATGAGCAGTTCTTC
clone_size: many
v_call: TRBV29-1
d_call: TRBD2
j_call: TRBJ2-1

cdr3_aa: CASSSGGLRYTEAFF
cdr3_nt: TGTGCCAGCAGCTCGGGGGGGTTAAGGTACACTGAAGCTTTCTTT
clone_size: many
v_call: TRBV27
d_call: .
j_call: TRBJ1-1

cdr3_aa: CASTISGGSSETQYF
cdr3_nt: TGTGCCAGCACCATTAGCGGGGGATCATCGGAGACCCAGTACTTC
clone_size: many
v_call: TRBV9
d_call: TRBD2
j_call: TRBJ2-5

cdr3_aa: CSARYLPGEAFF
cdr3_nt: TGCAGTGCTAGATACCTCCCGGGTGAAGCTTTCTTT
clone_size: many
v_call: TRBV20-1
d_call: .
j_call: TRBJ1-1

cdr3_aa: CAWQSGTGNQPQHF
cdr3_nt: TGTGCCTGGCAGTCCGGGACAGGCAATCAGCCCCAGCATTTT
clone_size: many
v_call: TRBV30
d_call: TRBD1
j_call: TRBJ1-5

cdr3_aa: CASSLGSSGPTGELFF
cdr3_nt: TGCGCCAGCAGCTTGGGTTCCAGCGGCCCTACCGGGGAGCTGTTTTTT
clone_size: many
v_call: TRBV5-1
d_call: .
j_call: TRBJ2-2

cdr3_aa: CASSYLGTGLNQPQHF
cdr3_nt: TGTGCCAGCAGCTATTTGGGGACAGGTCTCAATCAGCCCCAGCATTTT
clone_size: many
v_call: TRBV5-6
d_call: TRBD1
j_call: TRBJ1-5

cdr3_aa: CASSLRGSGANVLTF
cdr3_nt: TGTGCCAGCAGCTTAAGGGGCTCTGGGGCCAACGTCCTGACTTTC
clone_size: .
v_call: TRBV7-9
d_call: .
j_call: TRBJ2-6

cdr3_aa: CSASTGKRDIQYF
cdr3_nt: TGCAGTGCTAGTACCGGTAAAAGGGACATTCAGTACTTC
clone_size: many
v_call: TRBV20-1
d_call: .
j_call: TRBJ2-4

cdr3_aa: CASSLDTGQGTYEQYF
cdr3_nt: TGTGCCAGCAGCCTTGACACGGGACAGGGTACCTACGAGCAGTACTTC
clone_size: many
v_call: TRBV3-1
d_call: TRBD1
j_call: TRBJ2-7

cdr3_aa: CASSYGGRDTIYF
cdr3_nt: TGTGCCAGCAGTTACGGTGGCAGGGACACCATATATTTT
clone_size: many
v_call: TRBV6-6
d_call: .
j_call: TRBJ1-3

cdr3_aa: CASSSTSPGELFF
cdr3_nt: TGTGCCAGCAGCTCGACTAGTCCCGGGGAGCTGTTTTTT
clone_size: few
v_call: TRBV7-9
d_call: .
j_call: TRBJ2-2

cdr3_aa: CASSLGGSSPLHF
cdr3_nt: TGCGCCAGCAGCTTGGGGGGGAGTTCACCCCTCCACTTT
clone_size: many
v_call: TRBV5-1
d_call: .
j_call: TRBJ1-6

cdr3_aa: CACCQGTGLYNEQFF
cdr3_nt: TGTGCCTGCTGCCAAGGGACAGGGCTTTACAATGAGCAGTTCTTC
clone_size: .
v_call: TRBV3-1
d_call: TRBD1
j_call: TRBJ2-1

cdr3_aa: CASSLEGPADTQYF
cdr3_nt: TGTGCCAGCAGCTTAGAGGGCCCGGCAGATACGCAGTATTTT
clone_size: many
v_call: TRBV5-6
d_call: .
j_call: TRBJ2-3

cdr3_aa: CASSTPQGAVSYNSPLHF
cdr3_nt: TGTGCCAGCAGCACCCCACAGGGGGCGGTTTCCTATAATTCACCCCTCCACTTT
clone_size: .
v_call: TRBV11-2
d_call: TRBD1
j_call: TRBJ1-6

cdr3_aa: CASSQDWAGNTEAFF
cdr3_nt: TGTGCCAGCAGCCAAGATTGGGCAGGGAACACTGAAGCTTTCTTT
clone_size: .
v_call: TRBV3-1
d_call: .
j_call: TRBJ1-1

cdr3_aa: CASSLVAITEAFF
cdr3_nt: TGTGCCAGCAGCTTAGTGGCTATCACTGAAGCTTTCTTT
clone_size: many
v_call: TRBV7-2
d_call: .
j_call: TRBJ1-1

cdr3_aa: CASSYSGSTDTQYF
cdr3_nt: TGTGCCAGCAGTTACTCAGGGTCCACAGATACGCAGTATTTT
clone_size: .
v_call: TRBV6-2/TRBV6-3
d_call: .
j_call: TRBJ2-3

cdr3_aa: CSVGQGGAYFGGYTF
cdr3_nt: TGCAGCGTTGGTCAGGGGGGCGCTTATTTTGGAGGCTACACCTTC
clone_size: many
v_call: TRBV29-1
d_call: TRBD1
j_call: TRBJ1-2

cdr3_aa: CASSPVGTLSSNNQPQHF
cdr3_nt: TGTGCCAGCTCACCAGTGGGGACTCTTTCCAGCAACAATCAGCCCCAGCATTTT
clone_size: many
v_call: TRBV18
d_call: .
j_call: TRBJ1-5

cdr3_aa: CASSQETRTEAFF
cdr3_nt: TGCGCCAGCAGCCAAGAAACCCGGACAGAGGCTTTCTTT
clone_size: .
v_call: TRBV4-3
d_call: .
j_call: TRBJ1-1

cdr3_aa: CASSLDRVQSTEAFF
cdr3_nt: TGTGCCAGCAGCTTAGACAGGGTTCAGAGCACTGAAGCTTTCTTT
clone_size: few
v_call: TRBV7-6
d_call: .
j_call: TRBJ1-1

cdr3_aa: CSARDLERGGSNTGELFF
cdr3_nt: TGCAGTGCTAGAGATCTCGAGCGGGGGGGATCGAACACCGGGGAGCTGTTTTTT
clone_size: many
v_call: TRBV20-1
d_call: TRBD2
j_call: TRBJ2-2

cdr3_aa: CASSTQNTQNSPLHF
cdr3_nt: TGCGCCAGCAGTACACAAAACACACAGAATTCACCCCTCCACTTT
clone_size: many
v_call: TRBV10-2
d_call: .
j_call: TRBJ1-6

cdr3_aa: CASSRGNRGRNTEAFF
cdr3_nt: TGTGCCAGCAGCCGGGGCAACAGGGGGAGGAACACTGAAGCTTTCTTT
clone_size: many
v_call: TRBV3-1
d_call: TRBD1
j_call: TRBJ1-1

cdr3_aa: CSVDPQGNGGELFF
cdr3_nt: TGCAGCGTTGACCCACAGGGAAACGGCGGGGAGCTGTTTTTT
clone_size: many
v_call: TRBV29-1
d_call: .
j_call: TRBJ2-2

cdr3_aa: CASSIEGPNYGYTF
cdr3_nt: TGTGCCAGTAGTATCGAGGGACCCAACTATGGCTACACCTTC
clone_size: many
v_call: TRBV19
d_call: .
j_call: TRBJ1-2

cdr3_aa: CASSLTGTVDTEAFF
cdr3_nt: TGCGCCAGCAGCTTGACCGGGACCGTTGACACTGAAGCTTTCTTT
clone_size: many
v_call: TRBV5-1
d_call: .
j_call: TRBJ1-1

cdr3_aa: CASSPADNYGYTF
cdr3_nt: TGTGCCAGCTCACCAGCTGATAACTATGGCTACACCTTC
clone_size: once
v_call: TRBV18
d_call: .
j_call: TRBJ1-2

cdr3_aa: CASSDSPPNEQFF
cdr3_nt: TGTGCCAGCAGCGACTCGCCCCCCAATGAGCAGTTCTTC
clone_size: many
v_call: TRBV5-5
d_call: .
j_call: TRBJ2-1

cdr3_aa: CSVVPTGTGGFGYTF
cdr3_nt: TGCAGCGTTGTCCCCACCGGGACAGGGGGTTTCGGCTACACCTTC
clone_size: many
v_call: TRBV29-1
d_call: TRBD1
j_call: TRBJ1-2

cdr3_aa: CASSFSGVNTGELFF
cdr3_nt: TGTGCCAGCAGTTTTTCAGGGGTGAACACCGGGGAGCTGTTTTTT
clone_size: many
v_call: TRBV27
d_call: .
j_call: TRBJ2-2

cdr3_aa: CASSLYAGDTEAFF
cdr3_nt: TGCGCCAGCAGCTTGTATGCCGGGGACACTGAAGCTTTCTTT
clone_size: many
v_call: TRBV5-1
d_call: .
j_call: TRBJ1-1

cdr3_aa: CSASGQLNTEAFF
cdr3_nt: TGCAGTGCTAGCGGACAGTTGAACACTGAAGCTTTCTTT
clone_size: many
v_call: TRBV20-1
d_call: .
j_call: TRBJ1-1

cdr3_aa: CASSLTGNTGELFF
cdr3_nt: TGCGCCAGCAGCTTGACGGGTAACACCGGGGAGCTGTTTTTT
clone_size: many
v_call: TRBV5-1
d_call: .
j_call: TRBJ2-2

cdr3_aa: CAWRWGRGSGANVLTF
cdr3_nt: TGTGCCTGGAGATGGGGGAGGGGCTCTGGGGCCAACGTCCTGACTTTC
clone_size: many
v_call: TRBV30
d_call: TRBD2
j_call: TRBJ2-6

cdr3_aa: CASSGTGGWDNEQFF
cdr3_nt: TGTGCCAGCAGCGGAACAGGGGGCTGGGACAATGAGCAGTTCTTC
clone_size: many
v_call: TRBV9
d_call: TRBD1
j_call: TRBJ2-1

cdr3_aa: CATSDTGLAGDATDTQYF
cdr3_nt: TGTGCCACCAGTGATACGGGACTAGCGGGCGACGCCACAGATACGCAGTATTTT
clone_size: many
v_call: TRBV24-1
d_call: TRBD2
j_call: TRBJ2-3

cdr3_aa: CASIRGPNYGYTF
cdr3_nt: TGTGCCAGCATCCGGGGTCCTAACTATGGCTACACCTTC
clone_size: many
v_call: TRBV12-3/TRBV12-4
d_call: .
j_call: TRBJ1-2

cdr3_aa: CASSSVGGWIGYTF
cdr3_nt: TGTGCCAGCAGCTCGGTTGGGGGATGGATTGGCTACACCTTC
clone_size: many
v_call: TRBV11-2
d_call: .
j_call: TRBJ1-2

cdr3_aa: CASSPSGGTGELFF
cdr3_nt: TGTGCCAGCAGTCCTAGCGGTGGGACCGGGGAGCTGTTTTTT
clone_size: .
v_call: TRBV7-2
d_call: TRBD2
j_call: TRBJ2-2